Presented here are 25 T cell receptor beta chains from one specimen sequenced in a study of CD4+ T cells in melanoma. Some clones are missing from TCRdb's copy, which holds only in-frame ones; the method was immunoSEQ multiplex PCR. The data contain 90,000 to 130,000 clones, roughly 90% of them singletons. Sequences were obtained from peripheral blood. These TCRs come from a human donor with melanoma.

V is TRBV5-5 and J is TRBJ2-3; D is perhaps TRBD1 or TRBD2 (5 bases each). The CDR3 covers 16 residues. Germline CDR1 SGHKS, CDR2 YYEKEE (reference sequence). Trimming removed 4 bases from V and 3 bases from J, with 18 bases in between. The CDR3 region is CASSPPPGWGTDTQYF. CDR3 nucleotides: TGTGCCAGCAGCCCCCCTCCCGGGTGGGGGACAGATACGCAGTATTTT.

This chain joins TRBV10-1 and TRBJ1-6; D perhaps matches TRBD1 (6 bases). The CDR3 loop spans 18 amino acids. Germline V gene lookup returns CDR1 WNHNN and CDR2 SYGVQD (reference sequence). V was cut by 0 bases and J by 4 bases, with 16 bases left in between. The CDR3 region is CASSESRAGVIYNSPLHF. CDR3 nucleotide sequence: TGCGCCAGCAGTGAGTCGCGAGCAGGGGTGATATATAATTCACCCCTCCACTTT.

V and J are TRBV6-1 and TRBJ2-7; TRBD2 matches at 9 bases. V gave up 4 bases and J gave up 7 bases; unmatched junction bases: 5. The CDR3 runs to 13 residues. CDR1 MNHNS and CDR2 SASEGT come from the germline V gene. CDR3 DNA: TGTGCCAGCAGTGTGGCGGGAGGGCCAGAGCAGTACTTC. It is translated as CASSVAGGPEQYF.

The rearrangement uses TRBV9 and TRBJ2-3, with TRBD2 matching 9 bases. Germline values: CDR1 SGDLS, CDR2 YYNGEE. This CDR3 comprises 17 residues. J was trimmed by 3 bases and V by 0 bases; bases with no gene match: 8. In nucleotides, the CDR3 is TGTGCCAGCAGCGTAGTAGGCTCGGGACTAGCTACAGATACGCAGTATTTT. Its translation: CASSVVGSGLATDTQYF.

This clone was picked up a small number of times. This chain uses TRBV19 with TRBJ2-1; D perhaps matches TRBD1 (5 bases). Germline lookup yields CDR1 LNHDA and CDR2 SQIVND (reference sequence). The CDR3 loop spans 12 amino acids. Trimming pared 1 base from V and 12 bases from J, leaving 10 bases between. The CDR3 sequence: CASSIGGMGQFF. The CDR3 nucleotides are TGTGCCAGTAGTATAGGGGGCATGGGGCAGTTCTTC.

The chain combines TRBV5-5 with TRBJ2-2; perhaps D is TRBD1 or TRBD2 (5 bases each). Germline V gene data show CDR1 as SGHKS and CDR2 as YYEKEE (reference sequence). V lost 1 base, J lost 1 base, and 20 bases lay in between. CDR3 length equals 19 residues. CDR3 region: CASSLFPPPGPRNTGELFF. The CDR3 coding sequence is TGTGCCAGCAGCTTGTTTCCCCCGCCGGGACCTAGGAACACCGGGGAGCTGTTTTTT. Together with reference TRBV5-5 and TRBJ2-2, the CDR3 gives the full variable domain: DAGVTQSPTHLIKTRGQQVTLRCSPISGHKSVSWYQQVLGQGPQFIFQYYEKEERGRGNFPDRFSARQFPNYSSELNVNALLLGDSALYLCASSLFPPPGPRNTGELFFGEGSRLTVL.

V and J are TRBV2 and TRBJ2-7; 10 nucleotides line up with TRBD1. Germline V gene data show CDR1 as SNHLY and CDR2 as FYNNEI. The V and J ends lost 4 bases and 5 bases, in that order; junction bases with no gene match: 8. The CDR3 is 15 residues long. The CDR3 sequence: CASSGRGDRGHEQYF. The CDR3 DNA follows: TGTGCCAGCAGTGGGAGAGGGGACAGGGGCCACGAGCAGTACTTC. Complete variable domain (other parts from reference TRBV2 and TRBJ2-7): EPEVTQTPSHQVTQMGQEVILRCVPISNHLYFYWYRQILGQKVEFLVSFYNNEISEKSEIFDDQFSVERPDGSNFTLKIRSTKLEDSAMYFCASSGRGDRGHEQYFGPGTRLTVT.

This chain joins TRBV5-1 and TRBJ2-7, with 9 positions matching TRBD1. The CDR3 spans 13 residues. Germline V CDR1 and CDR2: SGHRS, YFSETQ. V lost 4 bases and J lost 3; bases outside the gene matches: 2. CDR3 sequence (DNA): TGCGCCAGCAGCACGGGACAGGGCTACGAGCAGTACTTC. This encodes CASSTGQGYEQYF.

This sequence joins TRBV7-3 and TRBJ2-1; 10 bases match TRBD2. V lost 8 bases to trimming and J lost 6 bases; unmatched junction nucleotides: 7. Germline CDR1 reads SGHTA; CDR2 reads FQGTGA. This CDR3 is built from 14 residues. The CDR3 nucleotides are TGTGCCAGCGAAGCGGGAGGGGAGGGCAATGAGCAGTTCTTC. Translation: CASEAGGEGNEQFF.

This rearrangement joins TRBV19 to TRBJ2-7, with D unclear. The CDR3 consists of 11 residues. The V gene lost 5 bases and the J gene lost 3 bases, with 5 bases spanning the gap. Germline V CDR1 and CDR2: LNHDA, SQIVND (reference sequence). CDR3 nucleotides: TGTGCCAGTAGTCAAAACTACGAGCAGTACTTC. Protein sequence: CASSQNYEQYF. The full variable domain, its missing parts supplied by reference TRBV19 and TRBJ2-7, is DGGITQSPKYLFRKEGQNVTLSCEQNLNHDAMYWYRQDPGQGLRLIYYSQIVNDFQKGDIAEGYSVSREKKESFPLTVTSAQKNPTAFYLCASSQNYEQYFGPGTRLTVT.

The rearrangement links TRBV19 to TRBJ1-5, with D possibly TRBD1 on 6 matching bases. Germline V lookup: CDR1 LNHDA, CDR2 SQIVND (reference sequence). The CDR3 spans 14 residues. V lost 7 bases and J 1 base, leaving 11 bases between the germline ends. The CDR3 DNA reads as TGTGCCAGTACAGGGGAGAGGAGCAATCAGCCCCAGCATTTT. Encoded protein: CASTGERSNQPQHF.

The chain links TRBV5-5 to TRBJ2-5; D ambiguous. V was clipped by 0 bases and J by 5 bases, with 11 bases between them. The CDR3 extends over 14 amino acids. Germline CDR1 SGHKS, CDR2 YYEKEE (reference sequence). The CDR3 region is CASSLASLGETQYF. The CDR3, as DNA: TGTGCCAGCAGCTTGGCGTCCCTAGGGGAGACCCAGTACTTC.

The chain couples TRBV19 to TRBJ2-3, with D possibly matching TRBD1 (6 bases). CDR1 LNHDA and CDR2 SQIVND come from the germline V gene (reference sequence). CDR3 length equals 13 residues. The V end lost 6 bases, the J end lost 1 base, and 8 bases lay between the germline ends. The CDR3 loop reads CASSSGGTDTQYF. The CDR3 DNA follows: TGTGCCAGTAGCTCAGGGGGCACAGATACGCAGTATTTT.

The chain employs TRBV7-3 and TRBJ2-5; TRBD2 aligns across 13 bases. Germline V gives CDR1 SGHTA, CDR2 FQGTGA. This CDR3 has 20 residues. V was pared by 2 bases and J by 2 bases, with 14 bases of the junction left unmatched. The CDR3 region has the DNA TGTGCCAGCAGCTTATATCCGCTCACTCGACTAGCGGGGGGTCAAGAGACCCAGTACTTC. It codes for CASSLYPLTRLAGGQETQYF.

This clone was recorded only once. V gene TRBV7-9 combines with J gene TRBJ2-3; D is possibly TRBD1 (5 bases). The CDR3 is made up of 18 amino acids. The germline gives CDR1 SEHNR, CDR2 FQNEAQ (reference sequence). The ends were cut back, 3 bases at V and 3 bases at J, with 22 bases in the middle. The DNA for the CDR3 is TGTGCCAGCAGCTTGGGAAAGGGCCTTAAGGGGATAACAGATACGCAGTATTTT. Translation: CASSLGKGLKGITDTQYF.

The chain couples TRBV10-3 to TRBJ2-1; 9 bases line up with TRBD2. The V gene end was trimmed by 2 bases and the J gene end by 8 bases; junction bases not matched to a gene: 10. The CDR3 is 16 residues long. Germline CDR1 reads ENHRY; CDR2 reads SYGVKD. For the CDR3, the DNA is TGTGCCATCAGTGAGGCGGGGGGGCTAGGGGGCTATGAGCAGTTCTTC. Translated: CAISEAGGLGGYEQFF.

The chain links TRBV6-4 to TRBJ2-7, with D perhaps given as TRBD1 or TRBD2 (6 bases each). V lost 0 bases, J lost 3 bases, and 27 bases lay in between. Germline loops: CDR1 MRHNA, CDR2 SNTAGT. The CDR3 sequence is 20 residues long. CDR3 bases: TGTGCCAGCAGTGACTCAGTAACGTTGGGGGGCAGGGGACCACGCTACGAGCAGTACTTC. This translates into CASSDSVTLGGRGPRYEQYF.

In its sample, this clone was seen a few times. The chain recombines TRBV15 with TRBJ1-5, with D maybe TRBD1 (6 bases). This CDR3 contains 19 residues. Trimming pared 0 bases from V and 0 bases from J, leaving 18 bases between. Germline loops: CDR1 LNHNV, CDR2 YYDKDF (reference sequence). The CDR3 spells CATSRDPIFGDNSNQPQHF. The CDR3 DNA follows: TGTGCCACCAGCAGAGATCCCATTTTTGGGGACAATAGCAATCAGCCCCAGCATTTT. Combining the CDR3 with reference TRBV15 and TRBJ1-5 gives the whole variable domain DAMVIQNPRYQVTQFGKPVTLSCSQTLNHNVMYWYQQKSSQAPKLLFHYYDKDFNNEADTPDNFQSRRPNTSFCFLDIRSPGLGDTAMYLCATSRDPIFGDNSNQPQHFGDGTRLSIL.

This clone has only a few counts. This chain connects TRBV4-2 to TRBJ2-3; tentatively, D is TRBD2 (6 bases). The V and J ends lost 4 bases and 1 base respectively, with 15 bases between them. Germline values: CDR1 LGHNA, CDR2 YNFKEQ. The CDR3 runs to 16 residues. As DNA, the CDR3 is TGTGCCAGCAGCCCATCTTCGGGCGGGGGCACAGATACGCAGTATTTT. Translating gives CASSPSSGGGTDTQYF.

This chain links TRBV7-8 with TRBJ2-5; D gene unclear. The germline V gene has CDR1 SGHVS and CDR2 FQNEAQ. The V end was cut by 4 bases, the J end by 0 bases, with 9 bases between. This CDR3 is 14 amino acids long. CDR3 in DNA: TGTGCCAGCAGCTCGAACTTGTACCAAGAGACCCAGTACTTC. Translation gives CASSSNLYQETQYF.

V is TRBV21-1 and J is TRBJ2-2. TRBV21-1 is a pseudogene segment. The CDR3 runs to 11 residues. DNA for the CDR3: TGTGCCAGCATGTACACCGGGGAGCTGTTTTTT. Its protein is CASMYTGELFF.

The rearrangement joins TRBV2 to TRBJ2-5; no reliable D call. Trimming pared 6 bases from V and 5 bases from J, leaving 13 bases between. Germline V gene lookup returns CDR1 SNHLY and CDR2 FYNNEI. The CDR3 contains 13 residues. The DNA of the CDR3 is TGTGCCAGCAGCCGAATGTTTTCGGAGACCCAGTACTTC. Translating gives CASSRMFSETQYF. Supplemented by reference TRBV2 and TRBJ2-5, the full variable domain reads EPEVTQTPSHQVTQMGQEVILRCVPISNHLYFYWYRQILGQKVEFLVSFYNNEISEKSEIFDDQFSVERPDGSNFTLKIRSTKLEDSAMYFCASSRMFSETQYFGPGTRLLVL.

A single count supports this clone. This chain joins TRBV9 and TRBJ1-6; 8 bases are shared with TRBD1. V lost 5 bases, J lost 5 bases, and 0 bases stayed unmatched. The CDR3 loop spans 13 amino acids. Per germline, CDR1 SGDLS and CDR2 YYNGEE. DNA for the CDR3: TGTGCCAGCAGGGACAGGGATAATTCACCCCTCCACTTT. It specifies CASRDRDNSPLHF. The full variable domain, rest sourced from reference TRBV9 and TRBJ1-6, is DSGVTQTPKHLITATGQRVTLRCSPRSGDLSVYWYQQSLDQGLQFLIQYYNGEERAKGNILERFSAQQFPDLHSELNLSSLELGDSALYFCASRDRDNSPLHFGNGTRLTVT.

This rearrangement joins TRBV5-4 to TRBJ2-3; 7 bases map to TRBD1. Germline CDR1 is SGHNT and CDR2 is YYREEE (reference sequence). CDR3 size: 12 residues. Unmatched junction bases numbered 4, after V lost 3 bases and J lost 9 bases. CDR3 amino acids: CASSSDRDTQYF. For the CDR3, the DNA is TGTGCCAGCAGCTCAGACAGGGACACGCAGTATTTT.

This clone occurred once. The V and J genes are TRBV5-4 and TRBJ2-5; unclear D gene. Germline loops: CDR1 SGHNT, CDR2 YYREEE (reference sequence). V lost 0 bases and J 2 bases, leaving 8 bases between the germline ends. This CDR3 has 14 residues. The CDR3 region is CASSLVESQETQYF. DNA of the CDR3: TGTGCCAGCAGCTTGGTAGAAAGTCAAGAGACCCAGTACTTC. Looking up the rest from reference TRBV5-4 and TRBJ2-5 gives the full variable domain: ETGVTQSPTHLIKTRGQQVTLRCSSQSGHNTVSWYQQALGQGPQFIFQYYREEENGRGNFPPRFSGLQFPNYSSELNVNALELDDSALYLCASSLVESQETQYFGPGTRLLVL.